Following are 32 T cell receptor beta chains from one sample sequenced in a study of tumor and adjacent non-tumor tissue in lung cancer. The template was RNA from unsorted bulk tissue. A modified ARM-PCR protocol with three rounds of nested PCR amplified TCRbeta. TCRdb re-called the multiplex PCR reads with MiXCR, one entry per CDR3 protein. This repertoire shows 65,000 to 95,000 distinct CDR3 sequences, over 75% found once; its top ten account for 10% to 15%. Input material: lung tumor tissue. The source is a woman aged 45-60 years with non-small cell lung cancer.

This chain links TRBV29-1 with TRBJ1-2, with D tentatively TRBD1 (6 bases). The CDR3 runs to 12 residues. Germline V gene lookup returns CDR1 SQVTM and CDR2 ANQGSEA. The CDR3 loop is CSVLGGDYGYTF. The CDR3 DNA is TGCAGTGTCCTGGGGGGCGACTATGGCTACACCTTC.

With respect to this clonotype: A junction boundary mismatches the germline segment, possibly from a read error. The chain couples TRBV29-1 to TRBJ2-7; D may be TRBD1 (6 bases). The CDR3 is made up of 13 amino acids. Germline loops: CDR1 SQVTM, CDR2 ANQGSEA. This chain's CDR3 is CNVGGHGSCEEYF. The CDR3 DNA reads as TGCAACGTTGGGGGACATGGGTCTTGCGAGGAGTACTTC.

Note on this clonotype: The junction does not match germline at one end; this may be a read error. The gene calls are TRBV6-5 and TRBJ2-1, with 8 bases aligning to TRBD2. Germline CDR1 MNHEY, CDR2 SVGAGI. This CDR3 is built from 17 residues. CDR3 bases: TGTGCCAGCAGCCCCGTTGGTAGCGGGGTGGCTCCCAATGAGCAATTCTTC. It is translated as CASSPVGSGVAPNEQFF.

Of note for this clonotype: A read error may account for a junction end that differs from germline. The V and J genes are TRBV6-1 and TRBJ2-1; 10 bases agree with TRBD2. Germline V lookup: CDR1 MNHNS, CDR2 SASEGT. CDR3 length equals 15 residues. CDR3 DNA sequence: TGTGTCAGCAGTGATCGACTAGCGGGTACGGTTATGCAGTTCTTT. This sequence encodes CVSSDRLAGTVMQFF.

Notes on this clonotype: An end of the junction differs from the germline gene, which may be a read error. The chain carries TRBV20-1 and TRBJ1-4; D gene uncertain. Germline CDR1 reads DFQATT; CDR2 reads SNEGSKA (reference sequence). The CDR3 runs 11 residues. The CDR3 coding sequence is TGCAGTGTGCGGCGTGATGAGAAACTGTTTTTT. This codes for CSVRRDEKLFF.

Worth noting for this clonotype: At one boundary the junction diverges from the germline segment, which might be a read error. The chain combines TRBV4-3 with TRBJ2-7; 8 bases match TRBD1. CDR1 and CDR2 from the germline V gene are LGHNA and YSLEER. CDR3 length: 14 amino acids. The CDR3 reads CAGSQRDRTYEQYF. The CDR3 nucleotides read TGCGCCGGCAGCCAAAGGGACAGGACCTACGAGCAGTACTTC.

The chain links TRBV5-4 to TRBJ2-5, with 7 bases lining up with TRBD2. Germline CDR1 reads SGHNT; CDR2 reads YYREEE (reference sequence). V lost 4 bases, J lost 5 bases, and 14 bases stayed unmatched. This CDR3 comprises 16 residues. CDR3 protein: CASSAGTSGTYETQYF. The CDR3 DNA reads TGTGCCAGCAGCGCCGGGACCAGCGGGACTTATGAGACCCAGTACTTC.

Comment on this clonotype: A junction boundary mismatches the germline segment, possibly from a read error. CDR3: CNARGEVGIMGVTYEQYF. CDR3 bases: TGCAATGCTAGAGGGGAAGTGGGGATCATGGGTGTAACCTACGAGCAGTACTTC. The chain combines TRBV20-1 with TRBJ2-7, with D perhaps being TRBD1 or TRBD2 (5 bases each). The CDR3 extends over 18 amino acids. Germline V gives CDR1 DFQATT, CDR2 SNEGSKA (reference sequence).

As concerns this clonotype: A junction end diverges from the germline sequence, so it may reflect a read error. The J gene is TRBJ2-5, the V gene TRBV6-2 or TRBV6-3; D gene ambiguous. This CDR3 contains 12 residues. Per the germline V gene, CDR1 is MNHEY and CDR2 is SVGEGT. In DNA form, the CDR3 reads TGTGCCAGCAGGGTAGCCCGGGCGACCCAGTGCTTC. It translates to CASRVARATQCF.

This clonotype was counted a single time. This chain uses TRBV10-1 with TRBJ2-2; tentatively, D is TRBD2 (6 bases). CDR1 and CDR2 (germline): WNHNN, SYGVQD (reference sequence). Trimming removed 1 base at V and 3 bases at J, with 18 bases between. CDR3 length: 18 residues. The CDR3 sequence: CASSEFSSASVDTGELFF. The CDR3, as DNA: TGCGCCAGCAGTGAGTTCTCCAGCGCTAGCGTTGACACCGGGGAGCTGTTTTTT.

This chain connects TRBV4-1 to TRBJ2-4, with a weak D call TRBD1 (6 bases). V dropped 2 bases and J dropped 10 bases, with 24 bases sitting between them. The CDR3 is made up of 17 amino acids. In germline, CDR1 is MGHRA, CDR2 YSYEKL. CDR3 sequence: CASSQLPRDRQADIQYF. CDR3 nucleotide sequence: TGCGCCAGCAGCCAATTGCCCAGAGACAGGCAAGCGGATATTCAGTACTTC.

In regard to this clonotype: The CDR3 end shows no conserved phenylalanine or tryptophan, and so a read error is likely. The rearrangement uses TRBV29-1 and TRBJ2-5; 7 bases are shared with TRBD1. Germline CDR1 is SQVTM and CDR2 is ANQGSEA. CDR3 length: 12 residues. Trimming at V came to 5 bases and at J to 4 bases, leaving 4 bases not matched to a gene. The CDR3 coding sequence is TGCAGCGTTCGCGACAGGGTAGAGACCCAGTACTTA. Its translation is CSVRDRVETQYL.

In this sample, this clonotype turned up a few times. The gene calls are TRBV6-5 and TRBJ2-2; tentatively, D is TRBD1 (6 bases). Per the germline V gene, CDR1 is MNHEY and CDR2 is SVGAGI. This CDR3 is built from 13 residues. V lost 5 bases to trimming and J lost 7 bases, with 11 bases between them. The CDR3 sequence is CASSTGDIGELFF. The DNA for the CDR3 is TGTGCCAGCAGTACTGGGGACATCGGGGAGCTGTTTTTT.

This clonotype showed up just once. This may be a read error: a much more frequent sequence differs by one nucleotide. The genes are TRBV20-1 and TRBJ2-1; no firm D call. The ends were cut back, 1 base at V and 2 bases at J, with 6 bases in the middle. This CDR3 has 13 residues. CDR1 is DFQATT, CDR2 SNEGSKA, per germline (reference sequence). The CDR3 is CSARGVAYNEQFF. As DNA, the CDR3 is TGCAGTGCTAGAGGAGTAGCCTACAATGAGCAGTTCTTC.

Details on this clonotype: Given the absence of the conserved phenylalanine or tryptophan at the CDR3 end, a read error is likely. Because the CDR3's place on the DNA is in doubt, the DNA is left out and the CDR3 is given as listed by TCRdb. CDR3: CASSFRTSGRDEHFL. J is TRBJ2-1 and V is TRBV6-7; the DNA was not compared with TRBD2, the D call given in the table. TRBV6-7 is designated an ORF whose function remains uncertain. The CDR3 comprises 15 residues, both ends counted.

The chain links TRBV6-5 to TRBJ2-7, with a possible D match to TRBD1 (6 bases). The ends were cut back, 7 bases at V and 2 bases at J, with 15 bases in the middle. This CDR3 is built from 14 residues. Germline assignment: CDR1 MNHEY and CDR2 SVGAGI. Here the CDR3 DNA reads TGTGCCAGCAAACCTACCCGACAGGCCTACGAGCAGTACTTC. Protein sequence: CASKPTRQAYEQYF.

This clonotype occurred once. This rearrangement joins TRBV6-5 to TRBJ2-1; 9 bases are a match to TRBD2. Germline CDR1 is MNHEY and CDR2 is SVGAGI. CDR3 length: 15 amino acids. The ends lost 6 bases at V and 9 bases at J; junction bases unmatched: 12. In DNA form, the CDR3 reads TGTGCCAGCAGAATCCTTACTAGCGGGTCGGGTGAGCAGTTCTTC. It specifies CASRILTSGSGEQFF.

On this clonotype itself: The DNA is omitted, as the CDR3 cannot be located on it reliably, and the CDR3 follows TCRdb's listing. The chain combines TRBV7-2 with TRBJ2-5; TRBD2 is the table's D call, not checked against the DNA. Both ends counted, the CDR3 spans 14 residues. CDR1 and CDR2 from the germline V gene are SGHTA and FQGNSA. CDR3 protein: CASSFAAGAETQYF.

As to this clonotype: It is likely a read error, because the conserved phenylalanine at the end of the CDR3 is missing. The limits of the CDR3 on the DNA are not certain, so only TCRdb's listed CDR3 is given. J is TRBJ2-1 and V is TRBV29-1; no check of the table's D call, TRBD2, against the DNA was made. Germline values: CDR1 SQVTM, CDR2 ANQGSEA. The CDR3 is 9 residues long, counting both termini. This CDR3 is CSGGGPEFI.

This chain links TRBV12-3 or TRBV12-4 with TRBJ2-6, with D possibly matching TRBD2 (6 bases). V was cut by 6 bases and J by 16 bases, with 25 bases left in between. CDR3 size: 15 residues. The CDR3 coding sequence is TGTGCCAGCAGGGGGGGACCCCCTGAGGCCAACATACTGACTTTC. Its translation: CASRGGPPEANILTF.

The chain recombines TRBV10-3 with TRBJ1-2, with D maybe TRBD1 (5 bases). From germline, CDR1 is ENHRY and CDR2 SYGVKD. There are 13 residues in the CDR3. CDR3 DNA: TGTGTCGTCAGTGAGGGGCAAGGCTATGGCTACACCTTC. As protein: CVVSEGQGYGYTF.

The table lists this clonotype with many counts. V gene TRBV19 combines with J gene TRBJ2-7; unclear D gene. Germline V gene lookup returns CDR1 LNHDA and CDR2 SQIVND (reference sequence). Trimming took 3 bases from V and 3 from J, leaving 9 bases between them. The CDR3 has 13 amino acids. Here the CDR3 DNA reads TGTGCCAGTAGTATCGGCCTAGACTACGAGCAGTACTTC. Its translation: CASSIGLDYEQYF.

To note about this clonotype: The missing conserved phenylalanine or tryptophan at the end of this CDR3 makes a read error likely. V and J are TRBV28 and TRBJ2-7, with TRBD1 matching over 9 bases. The CDR3 extends over 15 amino acids. CDR1 and CDR2 from the germline V gene are MDHEN and SYDVKM. In DNA form, the CDR3 reads TGTGACAGCAGACCTCTCGGACAGGGGTGGACCGAGCAGTACCTC. Translated: CDSRPLGQGWTEQYL.

Concerning this clonotype itself: Its ends do not fully match the called genes, so a read error is possible. The chain combines TRBV20-1 with TRBJ2-1; 11 bases match TRBD2. CDR3 length: 17 residues. The germline CDR1 and CDR2 sequences are DFQATT and SNEGSKA (reference sequence). CDR3 region: CSTRIPELAGVGNEQFF. CDR3 DNA: TGCAGTACTAGGATCCCGGAACTAGCGGGAGTGGGCAATGAGCAGTTCTTC.

Concerning this clonotype: A read error may account for a junction end that differs from germline. The chain joins TRBV4-3 to TRBJ2-1; D might be TRBD1 or TRBD2, each matching 5 bases. The CDR3 is 13 residues long. CDR1 LGHNA and CDR2 YSLEER come from the germline V gene. The CDR3 coding sequence is TGCGCCAGCTGCCAAGGGGAAGGAGGTGAGCGGTTATTC. Protein: CASCQGEGGERLF.

This clonotype showed up just a few times. The chain is built from TRBV10-3 and TRBJ2-1, with a possible D match to TRBD1 (7 bases). In germline, CDR1 is ENHRY, CDR2 SYGVKD. The CDR3 extends over 14 amino acids. The DNA of the CDR3 is TGTGTCATAGGGCGGGGACAGCGTACCAATGAGCAGTTCTTC. This gives the protein CVIGRGQRTNEQFF.

This clonotype is labeled medium-sized. Here the CDR3 reads CSARDLRDDSYEQYF. The CDR3 DNA reads as TGCAGTGCTAGAGATCTCAGGGACGACTCCTACGAGCAGTACTTC. The J gene is TRBJ2-7, the V gene TRBV20-1, with D perhaps given as TRBD1 or TRBD2 (5 bases each). Trimming shortened V by 0 bases and J by 0 bases, and 12 bases separated the two germline ends. The CDR3 spans 15 residues. Germline V CDR1 and CDR2: DFQATT, SNEGSKA (reference sequence).

Of note for this clonotype: Because it lacks the conserved phenylalanine or tryptophan at the end, this CDR3 is likely a read error. The limits of the CDR3 on the DNA are not certain, so only TCRdb's listed CDR3 is given. The chain links TRBV29-1 to TRBJ2-3; the table assigns TRBD1, which was not confirmed against the DNA. Looked up from germline, CDR1 is SQVTM and CDR2 is ANQGSEA. Counting both end residues, the CDR3 totals 12 amino acids. This CDR3 reads CSVRQGGDTHYL.

On this clonotype itself: The junction and the germline gene differ at one end; a read error may be behind it. The rearrangement uses TRBV4-1 and TRBJ1-1; TRBD1 might be the D (6 bases). This CDR3 has 16 residues. Germline CDR1 MGHRA, CDR2 YSYEKL. The CDR3 DNA is TGCGCCAGCAGCCTAGATCTCTACAGGGTCGACACTGAAGCTATCTTT. It encodes CASSLDLYRVDTEAIF.

Points on this clonotype: At one end, the junction sequence differs from germline, possibly due to a read error. CDR3 amino acids: CASSHNYEQCF. In DNA, the CDR3 is TGTGCCAGCAGCCATAACTACGAGCAGTGCTTC. The chain is built from TRBV7-8 and TRBJ2-7; D call uncertain. The CDR3 extends over 11 amino acids. The germline gives CDR1 SGHVS, CDR2 FQNEAQ. Full variable domain (outside the CDR3, taken from reference TRBV7-8 and TRBJ2-7): GAGVSQSPRYKVAKRGQDVALRCDPISGHVSLFWYQQALGQGPEFLTYFQNEAQLDKSGLPSDRFFAERPEGSVSTLKIQRTQQEDSAVYLCASSHNYEQCFGPGTRLTVT.

The chain couples TRBV20-1 to TRBJ2-7; D is possibly TRBD2 (5 bases). The CDR3 extends over 13 amino acids. CDR1 is DFQATT, CDR2 SNEGSKA, per germline (reference sequence). Trimming stripped 3 bases from V and 7 bases from J, with 16 bases between. Here the CDR3 reads CSASRAEYYEQYF. The CDR3 DNA reads as TGCAGTGCTAGTAGAGCGGAGTACTATGAGCAGTACTTC.

The V call is TRBV20-1, the J call TRBJ1-6; D might be TRBD1 (5 bases). The germline V and J ends were trimmed by 5 bases and 10 bases, with 36 bases remaining between them. This CDR3 region has 20 residues. Germline V gene lookup returns CDR1 DFQATT and CDR2 SNEGSKA (reference sequence). The CDR3 reads CSALRIGILSRAEQGSPLHF. DNA for the CDR3: TGCAGTGCTCTACGGATTGGGATCTTGTCTCGGGCGGAGCAGGGATCACCCCTCCACTTT.